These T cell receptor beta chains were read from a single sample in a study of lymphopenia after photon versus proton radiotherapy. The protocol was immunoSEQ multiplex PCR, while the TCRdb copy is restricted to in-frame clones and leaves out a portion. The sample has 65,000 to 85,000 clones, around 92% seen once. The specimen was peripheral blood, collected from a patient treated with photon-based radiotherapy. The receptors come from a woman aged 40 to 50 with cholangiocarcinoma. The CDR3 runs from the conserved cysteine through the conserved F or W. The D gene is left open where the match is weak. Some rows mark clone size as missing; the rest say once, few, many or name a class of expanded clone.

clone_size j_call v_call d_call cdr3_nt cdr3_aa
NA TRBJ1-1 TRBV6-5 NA TGTGCCAGCAGCCCAATGGACAGCAGGAACACTGAAGCTTTCTTT CASSPMDSRNTEAFF
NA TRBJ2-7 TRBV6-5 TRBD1 TGTGCCAGCAGAACCACAGGGGACGAGCAGTACTTC CASRTTGDEQYF
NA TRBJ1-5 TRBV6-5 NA TGTGCCAGCAGAGGTAGAGCCCATCAGCCCCAGCATTTT CASRGRAHQPQHF
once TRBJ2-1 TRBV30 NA TGTGCCTGGAGTGAGGGGCAGAATTACAATGAGCAGTTCTTC CAWSEGQNYNEQFF
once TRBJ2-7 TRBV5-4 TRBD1 TGTGCCAGCAGCTTGGGAGGGGGCGCTTCCCTCGAGCAGTACTTC CASSLGGGASLEQYF
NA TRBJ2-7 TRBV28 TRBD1 TGTGCCAGCAGCGTGGCCCCCACAGGGGGCGGCGAGCAGTACTTC CASSVAPTGGGEQYF
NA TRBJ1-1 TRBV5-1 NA TGCGCCAGCAGCTTGCGACAGTCGAACACTGAAGCTTTCTTT CASSLRQSNTEAFF
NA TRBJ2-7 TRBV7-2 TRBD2 TGTGCCAGCAGCACGAGGACTAGCGGGAGGGCTAGCGAGCAGTACTTC CASSTRTSGRASEQYF
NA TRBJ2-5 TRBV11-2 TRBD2 TGTGCCAGCACGTTGGGGGGGGTAGAGACCCAGTACTTC CASTLGGVETQYF
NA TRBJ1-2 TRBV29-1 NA TGCAGCGTCGGCGTTGGGCAGGGTGTCGATGGCTACACCTTC CSVGVGQGVDGYTF
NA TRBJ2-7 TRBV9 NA TGTGCCAGCAGCGCAACTTGGATCGGAAACGAGCAGTACTTC CASSATWIGNEQYF
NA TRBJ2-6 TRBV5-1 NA TGCGCCAGCAAAGAAAACTCTGGGGCCAACGTCCTGACTTTC CASKENSGANVLTF
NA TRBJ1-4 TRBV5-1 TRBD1 TGCGCCAGCAGCGTAGCGGGACAGGGGATGACAACTAATGAAAAACTGTTTTTT CASSVAGQGMTTNEKLFF
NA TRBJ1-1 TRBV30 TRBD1 TGTGCCTTGGGCAGGGGGTTATTGACTGAAGCTTTCTTT CALGRGLLTEAFF
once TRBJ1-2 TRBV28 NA TGTGCCAGCAGTTTGGATCCCAGGAACTATGGCTACACCTTC CASSLDPRNYGYTF
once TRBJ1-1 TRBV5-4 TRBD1 TGTGCCAGCAGCCAGGGACAGGGAGGCACTGAAGCTTTCTTT CASSQGQGGTEAFF
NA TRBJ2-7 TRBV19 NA TGTGCCAGTAGTATGGCAGGGAATTCCTACGAGCAGTACTTC CASSMAGNSYEQYF
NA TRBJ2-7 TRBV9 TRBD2 TGTGCCAGCAGCGTAGAGGGCGGGAGTTACTACGAGCAGTACTTC CASSVEGGSYYEQYF
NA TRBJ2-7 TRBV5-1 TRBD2 TGCGCCAGCAGCACAGCGGGGTCCTACGAGCAGTACTTC CASSTAGSYEQYF
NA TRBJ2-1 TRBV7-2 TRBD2 TGTGCCAGCAGCCCGTCCTGGGGGGGTGAGCAGTTCTTC CASSPSWGGEQFF
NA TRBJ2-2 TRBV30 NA TGTGCCTGGAGTTATAGAACCTTAAGGGGTCCCGGGGAGCTGTTTTTT CAWSYRTLRGPGELFF
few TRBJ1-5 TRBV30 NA TGTGCCTGGGGGCTAGGGGTCTTGAGGCCCCAGCATTTT CAWGLGVLRPQHF
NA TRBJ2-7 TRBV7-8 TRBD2 TGTGCCAGCAGCCCGAGACTAGCGGGGACCTACGAGCAGTACTTC CASSPRLAGTYEQYF
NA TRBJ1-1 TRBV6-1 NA TGTGCCAGCAGGCGAGGAGGGGGGGCCTACACTGAAGCTTTCTTT CASRRGGGAYTEAFF
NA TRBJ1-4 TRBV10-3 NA TGTGCCATCAGTGAGTCAAGGACAACTAATGAAAAACTGTTTTTT CAISESRTTNEKLFF
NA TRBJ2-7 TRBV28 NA TGTGCCAGCAGTTTTCGGGGAGTGGGCTCCTACGAGCAGTACTTC CASSFRGVGSYEQYF
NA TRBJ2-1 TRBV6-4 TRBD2 TGTGCCAGCAGCACTAAAAGCGGGGGGACCTACAATGAGCAGTTCTTC CASSTKSGGTYNEQFF
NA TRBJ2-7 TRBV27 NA TGTGCCAGCAGTTTGACAGATTCGTACGAGCAGTACTTC CASSLTDSYEQYF
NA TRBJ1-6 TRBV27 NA TGTGCCAGCAGTTTATTGGGATCACCCCTCCACTTT CASSLLGSPLHF
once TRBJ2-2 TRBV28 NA TGTGCCAGCATTGAGGGCGGCACCGGGGAGCTGTTTTTT CASIEGGTGELFF
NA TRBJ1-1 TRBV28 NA TGTGCCAGCAGTTTAGTACCAACTGAAGCTTTCTTT CASSLVPTEAFF
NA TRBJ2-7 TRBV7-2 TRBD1 TGTGCCAGCAGCCCCGGGACAGGGATCTACGAGCAGTACTTC CASSPGTGIYEQYF
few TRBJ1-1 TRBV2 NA TGTGCCAGCAGGGGGCTGGTTGAAGCTTTCTTT CASRGLVEAFF
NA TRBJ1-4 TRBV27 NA TGTGCCAGCAGACTCGGGGAGAACGAAAAACTGTTTTTT CASRLGENEKLFF
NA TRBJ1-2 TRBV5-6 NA TGTGCCAGCAGCTTGTTGGCTAACTATGGCTACACCTTC CASSLLANYGYTF
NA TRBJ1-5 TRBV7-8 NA TGTGCCAGCAGCCCCGAGGGCAGGGACAATCAGCCCCAGCATTTT CASSPEGRDNQPQHF
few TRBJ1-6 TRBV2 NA TGTGCCACCGAACTTCGACTCCTCTCACCCCTCCACTTT CATELRLLSPLHF
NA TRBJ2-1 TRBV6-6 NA TGTGCCAGCAGTTCCGGGGAGACAGCGGGCAATGAGCAGTTCTTC CASSSGETAGNEQFF
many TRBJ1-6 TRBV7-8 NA TGTGCCAGCAGCTTAGGCCAGGGGAAATCGAGCTCCTATAATTCACCCCTCCACTTT CASSLGQGKSSSYNSPLHF
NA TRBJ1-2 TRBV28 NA TGTGCCAGCGGGGACAACTATGGCTACACCTTC CASGDNYGYTF
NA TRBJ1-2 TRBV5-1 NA TGCGCCAGCAGCTCGGAAGGGGCGAGGGGCTACACCTTC CASSSEGARGYTF
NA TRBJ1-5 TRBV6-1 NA TGTGCCAGCAGTGATGTCAGGGTTAGCAATCAGCCCCAGCATTTT CASSDVRVSNQPQHF
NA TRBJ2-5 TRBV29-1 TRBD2 TGCAGCGTTGGGACTAGCGGGGGGGCCGGTGAGACCCAGTACTTC CSVGTSGGAGETQYF
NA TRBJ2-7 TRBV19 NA TGTGCCAGTAGTACGTTGGAGGGAGTCACCTACGAGCAGTACTTC CASSTLEGVTYEQYF
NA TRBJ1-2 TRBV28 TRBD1 TGTGCCAGCAGTTCCTCCCCGGGACAGGGGAGCTATGGCTACACCTTC CASSSSPGQGSYGYTF
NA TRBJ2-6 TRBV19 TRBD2 TGTGCCAGTAAACCGGGAGGGGAAACTGGGGCCAACGTCCTGACTTTC CASKPGGETGANVLTF
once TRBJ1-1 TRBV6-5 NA TGTGCCAGCAGTTACTCCCAGCCTGAGACTGAAGCTTTCTTT CASSYSQPETEAFF
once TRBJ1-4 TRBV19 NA TGTGCCAGTAGTATAGAGAGGGGTCGGGATGAAAAACTGTTTTTT CASSIERGRDEKLFF
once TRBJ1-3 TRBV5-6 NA TGTGCCAGCAGCTTGTCATCGGGTCGCTCTGGAAACACCATATATTTT CASSLSSGRSGNTIYF
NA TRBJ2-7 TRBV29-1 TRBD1 TGCAGCGTTGGCCGGGACAGGGGGGGCGAGCAGTACTTC CSVGRDRGGEQYF
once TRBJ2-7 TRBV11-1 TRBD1 TGTGCCAGCAGCAGGGGACAGGCATCCTACGAGCAGTACTTC CASSRGQASYEQYF
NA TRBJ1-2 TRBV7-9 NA TGTGCCAGCAGCTTAGTGGGCAGGGTTATCAGTGGCTACACCTTC CASSLVGRVISGYTF
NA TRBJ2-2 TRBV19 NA TGTGCCAGTAGTATAGTAGAAGGCGGGAACACCGGGGAGCTGTTTTTT CASSIVEGGNTGELFF
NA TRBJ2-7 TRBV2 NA TGTGCCAGCAGTGACATCCTGGAGCAGTACTTC CASSDILEQYF
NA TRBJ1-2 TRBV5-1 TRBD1 TGCGCCAGCAGCCCGGGACAGGGTAACTATGGCTACACCTTC CASSPGQGNYGYTF
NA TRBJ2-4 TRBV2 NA TGTGCCAGCAAGGAGGGACCTAAAAACATTCAGTACTTC CASKEGPKNIQYF
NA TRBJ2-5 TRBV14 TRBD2 TGTGCCAGCAGCCCAGGTGGACTAGCGGGGGACAGGTGGTTAGAGACCCAGTACTTC CASSPGGLAGDRWLETQYF